This TCR beta chain originates from a study of Graves' ophthalmopathy and Graves' hyperthyroidism. Symptoms, serum thyroxine and TRAb, thyroid ultrasound, and orbital computed tomography formed the diagnostic basis. PBMCs were obtained from 10 ml of fresh peripheral blood. Notes on this clonotype: One end of the junction does not line up with germline, which may come from a read error.

TCR beta CDR3 regions were amplified from RNA transcripts. HTBI primers were employed in first-round RT-PCR, then a second-round multiplex PCR followed. TCRdb ran MiXCR on the multiplex PCR reads and lists one entry per CDR3 protein. The sample has roughly 610,000 distinct CDR3 sequences; 22% are singletons. The CDR3 is made up of 14 amino acids. Germline V gives CDR1 SEHNR, CDR2 FQNEAQ (reference sequence). The chain employs TRBV7-9 and TRBJ1-1, with 7 bases identical to TRBD1. Specimen: peripheral blood. The TCR was taken from a woman aged 18 to 35 with stable Graves' hyperthyroidism. Some clones in this sample may be carry-over from other donors' samples. In nucleotides, the CDR3 is TGTGCCAGCAGCCTACAGGGGTTGGACACTGAAGCTTGCTTT. Amino acid sequence: CASSLQGLDTEACF.